The clone carrying this T cell receptor (beta chain) was picked up many times. The antigen is not known. The junction does not match germline at one end; this may be a read error. The CDR3 loop spans 14 amino acids. The V gene's germline CDR1 is SGHRS and CDR2 YFSETQ. This sample was included in a study of blood T cells in healthy people across ages. Using a J-beta primer mix together with a sample-barcoded 5' primer, a second PCR was run for roughly 6 to 12 cycles. Template switching added a 12-random-nucleotide identifier to every cDNA molecule. TCRdb recomputed calls from the 5' RACE reads with MiXCR, one row per CDR3 protein. The sample consists of about 720,000 distinct CDR3 sequences, about 20% of them appearing once. The study, taken as a whole, reports: The recorded TCR beta diversity per million T cells decreased in a roughly linear manner with age.

The material sequenced was blood. The clonotype comes from a man between 65 and 85 years old in good health. The gene calls are TRBV5-1 and TRBJ1-4, with a weak D call TRBD1 (5 bases). CDR3 coding DNA: TGTGCCAGCAGTCCGACAGCAACTAATGAAAAACTGTTTTTT. Amino acid sequence: CASSPTATNEKLFF.